Sequencing of this T cell receptor beta chain was carried out in a study of T cell responses to AZD1222 COVID-19 vaccine. Study at large: The study pooled second doses at about 4 or about 12 weeks. Findings and caveats of the study: Among the donors, most were white British and more were female, and clonal diversity was possibly underestimated. Unmutated regions of variants are reportedly targeted by nearly half of spike-specific TCRs. Repertoires were collected only later (after the peak T cell response had occurred).

V lost 6 bases, J lost 4 bases, and 15 bases stayed unmatched. The germline V gene has CDR1 SGHNT and CDR2 YENEEA. The CDR3 is 18 residues long. Clones were sequenced by immunoSEQ multiplex PCR, and TCRdb holds only the in-frame ones, with some missing. The sample carries some 150,000 clones, more than 85% recorded once. With respect to this clone: Antigen: not known.

The source of this sequence is an adult in good health. The material was peripheral blood, obtained on day 0 of AZD1222 vaccination. V and J are TRBV11-3 and TRBJ2-5; TRBD2 aligns across 12 bases. As DNA, the CDR3 is TGTGCCAGCAGTTTAAATCCCTGGCTAGCGGGGGGGAGAGAGACCCAGTACTTC. Translated: CASSLNPWLAGGRETQYF.